This T cell receptor (beta chain) appears in the sequencing data of a study of control samples from healthy donors and cancer patients. The germline gives CDR1 SNHLY, CDR2 FYNNEI. This CDR3 is 14 amino acids long. Trimming cost V 5 bases and J 3 bases, with 10 bases left between them. Produced via immunoSEQ multiplex PCR; TCRdb's table is partial and in-frame only. The sample has around 130,000 clones, 85% to 95% seen once. This sequence originates from a man aged 50-59 years with head and neck cancer. Sample: PBMCs. This sequence joins TRBV2 and TRBJ2-2; possible D gene TRBD2, 6 bases. The CDR3 is CASSPGLYTGELFF. The CDR3 coding sequence is TGTGCCAGCAGTCCGGGACTCTACACCGGGGAGCTGTTTTTT.